Following are 14 T cell receptor beta chains from one sample sequenced in a study of shared clonotypes between healthy human individuals. Only CD45RO-negative cells positively selected for CCR7 counted as naive CD8 cells, so terminally differentiated effector memory CD45RA+ cells were excluded. Some clones are missing from TCRdb's copy, which holds only in-frame ones; the method was immunoSEQ multiplex PCR. The table lists some 1,900,000 clones, 85% to 95% of them singletons. The specimen sequenced was naive CD8+ T cells sorted from blood. The receptor source for this set is a young man in good health.

The CDR3 DNA follows: TGTGCCAGCACCCTGAGACCGACAGGGGAGGGGGAGACCCAGTACTTC. Translation: CASTLRPTGEGETQYF. The chain links TRBV4-2 to TRBJ2-5; D might be TRBD1 (8 bases). CDR1 is LGHNA, CDR2 YNFKEQ, per germline. This CDR3 contains 16 residues. V was cut by 7 bases and J by 5 bases, with 23 bases left in between.

The chain carries TRBV5-1 and TRBJ2-2; weak D call: TRBD1 (6 bases). The CDR3 runs to 16 residues. Germline V lookup: CDR1 SGHRS, CDR2 YFSETQ. Trimming left V 4 bases short and J 1 base short, with 14 bases between. CDR3 nucleotides: TGCGCCAGCAGCACCCCACAGGGAAGGAACACCGGGGAGCTGTTTTTT. Its protein product is CASSTPQGRNTGELFF.

The chain links TRBV4-1 to TRBJ1-2, with TRBD1 matching 7 bases. Germline CDR1 MGHRA, CDR2 YSYEKL. The CDR3 has 14 residues. J gave up 9 bases and V 3 bases, and 10 bases lay outside the gene matches. This CDR3 is CASSQTDRVFRYTF. Written as DNA, the CDR3 is TGCGCCAGCAGCCAGACCGACAGGGTATTCCGCTACACCTTC.

Notes on this clone: The identical CDR3 is also encoded by other nucleotide sequences in the sample. The chain uses TRBV5-1 and TRBJ1-3; a possible D gene is TRBD1 (6 bases). The V end lost 5 bases, the J end lost 0 bases, and 12 bases lay between the germline ends. Germline V CDR1 and CDR2: SGHRS, YFSETQ. The length of the CDR3 is 15 residues. The CDR3 DNA reads TGCGCCAGCAGTCTGGACAGCCGCTCTGGAAACACCATATATTTT. Protein product: CASSLDSRSGNTIYF.

The chain has TRBV9 and TRBJ2-5; 8 bases agree with TRBD1. The CDR3 spans 15 residues. Germline-derived CDR1 and CDR2 are SGDLS and YYNGEE. V dropped 3 bases and J dropped 7; count of bases not matched to a gene: 11. CDR3: CASSASDRGPGTQYF. The CDR3 DNA sequence: TGTGCCAGCAGCGCATCCGACAGGGGCCCGGGGACCCAGTACTTC.

The rearrangement uses TRBV27 and TRBJ1-1, with D possibly matching TRBD1 (6 bases). V was shortened by 3 bases and J by 4 bases, with 18 bases between the two germline ends. The length of the CDR3 is 16 residues. Germline values: CDR1 MNHEY, CDR2 SMNVEV (reference sequence). The CDR3 region is CASSFRGGGLRTEAFF. CDR3 coding DNA: TGTGCCAGCAGTTTCAGGGGCGGAGGTCTTCGCACTGAAGCTTTCTTT.

This chain uses TRBV9 with TRBJ1-2, with TRBD1 as a possible D gene (5 bases). CDR3 length equals 14 residues. Looked up from germline, CDR1 is SGDLS and CDR2 is YYNGEE. Trimming took 4 bases from V and 8 from J, leaving 18 bases between them. The CDR3 region is CASSTRGGWKGYTF. CDR3 sequence (DNA): TGTGCCAGCAGCACCCGGGGGGGTTGGAAGGGCTACACCTTC.

The V and J genes are TRBV7-9 and TRBJ1-1; D not certain. The CDR3 length is 12 residues. Germline CDR1 reads SEHNR; CDR2 reads FQNEAQ (reference sequence). The germline V and J ends were trimmed by 6 bases and 0 bases, with 5 bases remaining between them. The CDR3 region is CASREMNTEAFF. CDR3 in DNA: TGTGCCAGCAGGGAAATGAACACTGAAGCTTTCTTT. Filled out from reference TRBV7-9 and TRBJ1-1, the complete variable domain reads DTGVSQNPRHKITKRGQNVTFRCDPISEHNRLYWYRQTLGQGPEFLTYFQNEAQLEKSRLLSDRFSAERPKGSFSTLEIQRTEQGDSAMYLCASREMNTEAFFGQGTRLTVV.

This clone has only a few counts. This chain links TRBV2 with TRBJ1-2; D is unclear. Trimming removed 1 base at V and 1 base at J, with 7 bases between. CDR1 is SNHLY, CDR2 FYNNEI, per germline. The CDR3 runs 14 residues. CDR3 DNA sequence: TGTGCCAGCAGTGAAGTCGGCCATAACTATGGCTACACCTTC. Protein sequence: CASSEVGHNYGYTF.

The rearrangement joins TRBV19 to TRBJ1-1; no clear D. V was clipped by 5 bases and J by 0 bases, with 10 bases between them. The germline CDR1 and CDR2 sequences are LNHDA and SQIVND (reference sequence). The length of the CDR3 is 14 residues. The CDR3 nucleotides are TGTGCCAGTAGTTGGGCCGATGTGAACACTGAAGCTTTCTTT. Its protein is CASSWADVNTEAFF.

The J gene is TRBJ2-3, the V gene TRBV11-2; D is undetermined. The germline gives CDR1 SGHAT, CDR2 FQNNGV. V dropped 5 bases and J dropped 4 bases, with 10 bases sitting between them. The CDR3 consists of 13 residues. CDR3 in amino acids: CASSLWSSDTQYF. The CDR3 DNA is TGTGCCAGCAGCCTATGGTCGTCAGATACGCAGTATTTT.

A note on this clone: Other DNA sequences in this specimen translate into the identical CDR3. The chain carries TRBV28 and TRBJ1-5; D gene unclear. Germline V gene data show CDR1 as MDHEN and CDR2 as SYDVKM. V was trimmed by 3 bases and J by 0 bases, leaving 9 bases between them. This CDR3 region has 15 residues. The chain's CDR3 is CASSLRAHSNQPQHF. CDR3 DNA: TGTGCCAGCAGTTTGAGGGCTCATAGCAATCAGCCCCAGCATTTT.

V usage is TRBV29-1 and J usage is TRBJ1-2, with unresolved D. Germline assignment: CDR1 SQVTM and CDR2 ANQGSEA. The CDR3 loop spans 15 amino acids. V shed 5 bases and J shed 4 bases, with 20 bases lying between them. The DNA for the CDR3 is TGCAGCGTTCTCGGAGACACGACCTTACCCTATGGCTACACCTTC. Its protein product is CSVLGDTTLPYGYTF.

The V and J genes are TRBV6-1 and TRBJ2-7, with D tentatively TRBD1 or TRBD2 (5 bases each). The CDR3 is made up of 15 amino acids. Germline V lookup: CDR1 MNHNS, CDR2 SASEGT. V shed 4 bases and J shed 2 bases, with 15 bases lying between them. CDR3 in DNA: TGTGCCAGCAGTGCGCTAGGGACGGGGACCTACGAGCAGTACTTC. Protein sequence: CASSALGTGTYEQYF.